This T cell receptor (beta chain) was sequenced during a study of T cell changes during pregnancy in multiple sclerosis. CDR1 and CDR2 from the germline V gene are MNHEY and SVGAGI. The CDR3 sequence is 14 residues long. Trimming at V came to 4 bases and at J to 5 bases, leaving 6 bases not matched to a gene. Data came from immunoSEQ multiplex PCR; TCRdb stores just in-frame clones and leaves some out. The sample lists just under 35,000 clones, about nine tenths occurring once. Sequenced material: peripheral blood, taken in the second trimester of pregnancy. This clonotype was sampled from a female donor in good health, enrolled as a control in a pregnancy study. The rearrangement uses TRBV6-5 and TRBJ2-7, with TRBD2 identical over 9 bases. The CDR3 sequence: CASSLAGTSNEQYF. The CDR3 DNA is TGTGCCAGCAGTTTAGCCGGGACTAGCAACGAGCAGTACTTC.